The present T cell receptor (beta chain) was sequenced within a study of shared clonotypes between healthy human individuals. Here immunoSEQ multiplex PCR was the method, and the copy in TCRdb shows in-frame clones only, minus some. Among roughly 720,000 clones, less than 95% were seen once, and the ten largest hold 34%. Overall study results and limits: Donor scarcity curtailed the genetic and exposure-history diversity represented herein. A handful of donors had roughly 5% of their naive CD4 clonotypes in common.

Note on this clone: Its cognate antigen is unknown.

V lost 2 bases to trimming and J lost 2 bases; unmatched junction nucleotides: 5. The CDR3 has 15 amino acids. Germline CDR1 reads SGHRS; CDR2 reads YFSETQ. The receptor was derived from a man between 18 and 35 years old in good health. Some clones in this sample may be carry-over from other donors' samples. Sequenced material: memory CD8+ T cells from PBMCs. Subset meaning: CD45RO+ cells pooled with CCR7-negative TemRA cells. The rearrangement joins TRBV5-1 to TRBJ2-3; 7 nucleotides match TRBD2. This CDR3 reads CASSLRLAATDTQYF. CDR3 nucleotide sequence: TGCGCCAGCAGCTTAAGGCTAGCGGCCACAGATACGCAGTATTTT.